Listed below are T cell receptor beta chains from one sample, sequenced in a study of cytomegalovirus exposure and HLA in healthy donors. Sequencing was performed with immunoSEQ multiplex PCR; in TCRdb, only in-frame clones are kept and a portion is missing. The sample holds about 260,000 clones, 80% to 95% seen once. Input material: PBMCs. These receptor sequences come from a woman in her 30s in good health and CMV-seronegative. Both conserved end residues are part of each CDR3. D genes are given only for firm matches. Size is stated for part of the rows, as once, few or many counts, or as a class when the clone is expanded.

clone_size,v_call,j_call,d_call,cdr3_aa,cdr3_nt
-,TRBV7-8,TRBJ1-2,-,CASSLEGYGYTF,TGTGCCAGCAGCTTAGAGGGATATGGCTACACCTTC
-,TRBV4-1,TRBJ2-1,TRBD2,CASSQVGRELSNEQFF,TGCGCCAGCAGCCAAGTTGGGCGGGAGTTAAGCAATGAGCAGTTCTTC
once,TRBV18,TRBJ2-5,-,CASSPFGGLWETQYF,TGTGCCAGCTCACCGTTCGGGGGGCTTTGGGAGACCCAGTACTTC
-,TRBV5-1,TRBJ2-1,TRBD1,CASSLGSDRGLYEQFF,TGCGCCAGCAGCTTGGGCTCCGACAGGGGGCTTTATGAGCAGTTCTTC
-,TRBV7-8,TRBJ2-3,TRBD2,CASSQLAGEQYF,TGTGCCAGCAGCCAGCTAGCGGGAGAGCAGTATTTT
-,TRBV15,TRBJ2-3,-,CATSDRDGSADTQYF,TGTGCCACCAGCGACCGGGACGGGAGTGCAGATACGCAGTATTTT
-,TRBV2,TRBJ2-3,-,CASSEHEGSSTDTQYF,TGTGCCAGCAGTGAACATGAGGGATCTAGCACAGATACGCAGTATTTT
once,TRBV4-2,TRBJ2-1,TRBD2,CASSPRLAGAPSSYNEQFF,TGTGCCAGCAGCCCTAGACTAGCGGGAGCCCCGAGCTCCTACAATGAGCAGTTCTTC
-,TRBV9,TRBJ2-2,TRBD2,CASSVGRENRHGELFF,TGTGCCAGCAGCGTGGGGCGGGAGAACCGTCACGGGGAGCTGTTTTTT
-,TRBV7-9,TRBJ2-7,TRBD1,CASSPRGRYEQYF,TGTGCCAGCAGCCCCAGGGGGCGGTACGAGCAGTACTTC
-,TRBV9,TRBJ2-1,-,CASSEGGRENNEQFF,TGTGCCAGCAGCGAGGGAGGTCGGGAGAACAATGAGCAGTTCTTC
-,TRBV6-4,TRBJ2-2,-,CASSDLGKTGELFF,TGTGCCAGCAGTGACTTGGGAAAAACCGGGGAGCTGTTTTTT
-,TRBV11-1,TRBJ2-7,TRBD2,CASSSQASGRYYEQYF,TGTGCCAGCAGCTCTCAGGCTAGCGGGAGATACTACGAGCAGTACTTC
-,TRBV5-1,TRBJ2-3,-,CASKLADTQYF,TGCGCCAGCAAGTTGGCGGATACGCAGTATTTT
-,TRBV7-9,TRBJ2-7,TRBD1,CASSISGTGAYEQYF,TGTGCCAGCAGCATATCCGGGACAGGGGCTTACGAGCAGTACTTC
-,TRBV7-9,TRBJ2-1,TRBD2,CASSLEGPGLAGGREQFF,TGTGCCAGCAGCTTAGAGGGGCCTGGACTAGCGGGAGGACGGGAGCAGTTCTTC
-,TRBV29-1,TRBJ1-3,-,CSVGEGNTIYF,TGCAGCGTTGGGGAAGGAAACACCATATATTTT
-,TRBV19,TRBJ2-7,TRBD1,CASSPGTGTSYEQYF,TGTGCCAGTAGTCCCGGGACAGGGACTTCCTACGAGCAGTACTTC
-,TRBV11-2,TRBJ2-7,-,CASRTGPYSYEQYF,TGTGCCAGCAGAACTGGACCCTACTCCTACGAGCAGTACTTC
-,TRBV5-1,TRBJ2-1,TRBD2,CASSYGTSGRGNNEQFF,TGCGCCAGCAGCTACGGGACTAGCGGGAGGGGGAACAATGAGCAGTTCTTC
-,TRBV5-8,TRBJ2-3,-,CASSPRVTDTQYF,TGTGCCAGCAGCCCCAGGGTCACAGATACGCAGTATTTT
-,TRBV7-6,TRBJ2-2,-,CASSLGNPAGELFF,TGTGCCAGCAGCCTAGGGAACCCAGCCGGGGAGCTGTTTTTT
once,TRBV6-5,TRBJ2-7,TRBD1,CASSYSAGGEQYF,TGTGCCAGCAGTTACTCGGCAGGGGGCGAGCAGTACTTC
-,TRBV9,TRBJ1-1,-,CASSAGMNTEAFF,TGTGCCAGCAGCGCCGGTATGAACACTGAAGCTTTCTTT
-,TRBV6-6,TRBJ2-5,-,CASSRSMEVKETQYF,TGTGCCAGCAGTCGCTCGATGGAGGTAAAAGAGACCCAGTACTTC
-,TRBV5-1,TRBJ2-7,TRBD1,CASRDRGYEQYF,TGCGCCAGCAGAGACAGGGGCTACGAGCAGTACTTC
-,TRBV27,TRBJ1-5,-,CASSLSGSNQPQHF,TGTGCCAGCAGTTTATCGGGTAGCAATCAGCCCCAGCATTTT
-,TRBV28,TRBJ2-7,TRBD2,CASSLSPSGRAHEQYF,TGTGCCAGCAGCCTCAGTCCTAGCGGGAGGGCCCACGAGCAGTACTTC
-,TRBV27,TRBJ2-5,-,CASSPRGIGETQYF,TGTGCCAGCAGTCCCAGGGGAATTGGAGAGACCCAGTACTTC
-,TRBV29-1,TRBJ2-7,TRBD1,CSVATDGTGFVSSYEQYF,TGCAGCGTCGCAACCGATGGGACAGGTTTTGTTAGCTCCTACGAGCAGTACTTC
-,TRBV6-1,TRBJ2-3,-,CASSKSLSGADTQYF,TGTGCCAGCAGTAAAAGCCTATCCGGGGCAGATACGCAGTATTTT
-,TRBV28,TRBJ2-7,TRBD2,CASSSTLRWTSGAYEQYF,TGTGCCAGCAGTTCCACCCTCAGATGGACTAGCGGAGCTTACGAGCAGTACTTC
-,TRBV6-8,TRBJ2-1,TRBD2,CASSTPRLAGGDNEQFF,TGTGCCAGCAGTACCCCAAGACTAGCGGGAGGGGACAATGAGCAGTTCTTC
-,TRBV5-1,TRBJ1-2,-,CASSLTAGVYGYTF,TGCGCCAGCAGCTTGACAGCAGGAGTCTATGGCTACACCTTC
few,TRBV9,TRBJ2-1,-,CASSVGSQLGEQFF,TGTGCCAGCAGCGTAGGGAGCCAGTTGGGGGAGCAGTTCTTC
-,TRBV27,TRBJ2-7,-,CASSQDPPYEQYF,TGTGCCAGCAGCCAGGACCCTCCTTACGAGCAGTACTTC
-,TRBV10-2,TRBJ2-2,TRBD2,CASSGLAGGNTGELFF,TGCGCCAGCAGTGGACTAGCGGGAGGGAACACCGGGGAGCTGTTTTTT
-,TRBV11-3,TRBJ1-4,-,CASSPEPTPDEKLFF,TGTGCCAGCAGCCCAGAACCAACTCCGGATGAAAAACTGTTTTTT
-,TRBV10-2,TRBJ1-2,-,CASSDTDSLIGGYTF,TGCGCCAGCAGCGATACCGACAGCCTTATCGGGGGCTACACCTTC
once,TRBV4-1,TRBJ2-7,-,CASSHRGDKEQYF,TGCGCCAGCAGCCACCGAGGAGATAAGGAGCAGTACTTC
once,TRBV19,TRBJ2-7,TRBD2,CASSIPAGGPGPRVNYEQYF,TGTGCCAGTAGTATCCCAGCGGGAGGTCCGGGCCCTAGGGTCAACTACGAGCAGTACTTC
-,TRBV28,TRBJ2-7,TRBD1,CASSTAGTGTYEQYF,TGTGCCAGCAGTACCGCCGGGACAGGGACCTACGAGCAGTACTTC
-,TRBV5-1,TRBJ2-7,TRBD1,CASSLAGTGIEIYEQYF,TGCGCCAGCAGCTTGGCCGGGACAGGGATCGAGATCTACGAGCAGTACTTC
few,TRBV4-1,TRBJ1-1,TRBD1,CASRDRGLIEAFF,TGCGCCAGCAGAGACAGGGGGCTGATTGAAGCTTTCTTT
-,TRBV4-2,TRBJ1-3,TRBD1,CASSQGQGAGNTIYF,TGTGCCAGCAGCCAAGGACAGGGGGCTGGAAACACCATATATTTT
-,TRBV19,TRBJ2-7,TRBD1,CASKKGTGVYEQYF,TGTGCCAGTAAAAAAGGGACAGGGGTCTACGAGCAGTACTTC
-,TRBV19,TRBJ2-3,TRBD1,CASSIPRTGADTQYF,TGTGCCAGTAGTATACCTCGGACAGGGGCAGATACGCAGTATTTT
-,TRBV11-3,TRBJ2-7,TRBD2,CASSVGLVSPYEQYF,TGTGCCAGCAGCGTAGGACTAGTAAGTCCCTACGAGCAGTACTTC
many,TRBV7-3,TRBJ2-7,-,CASSQGPGYEQYF,TGTGCCAGCAGCCAAGGACCAGGCTACGAGCAGTACTTC
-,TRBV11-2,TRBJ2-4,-,CASSSRGPGAVAKNIQYF,TGTGCCAGCAGCTCCCGCGGCCCGGGGGCTGTAGCCAAAAACATTCAGTACTTC
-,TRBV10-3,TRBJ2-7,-,CAISDGAGSYEQYF,TGTGCCATCAGTGATGGAGCAGGGAGCTACGAGCAGTACTTC
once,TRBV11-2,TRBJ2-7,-,CASSWASAGAASYEQYF,TGTGCCAGCAGCTGGGCTTCGGCGGGGGCTGCCTCCTACGAGCAGTACTTC
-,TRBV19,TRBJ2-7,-,CASSILGRQGEQYF,TGTGCCAGTAGTATCCTAGGCAGGCAGGGCGAGCAGTACTTC